These 3 T cell receptor beta chains originate from one sample sequenced in a study of shared clonotypes between healthy human individuals. Assay: immunoSEQ multiplex PCR; the TCRdb copy retains only in-frame clones and omits some. The data hold 660,000 or so clones, with about 95% observed a single time. It was CD45RO-negative cells, positively selected for CCR7, that made up naive CD8 cells, with terminally differentiated effector memory CD45RA+ cells excluded. The sequenced sample was naive CD8+ T cells sorted from blood. The receptors shown here come from a woman in her 30s in good health.

The chain carries TRBV2 and TRBJ2-6; 9 bases fit TRBD1. This CDR3 comprises 19 residues. V was pared by 1 base and J by 2 bases, with 9 bases of the junction left unmatched. Germline V gives CDR1 SNHLY, CDR2 FYNNEI. This CDR3 reads CASSEDGTGSFPGANVLTF. The DNA for the CDR3 is TGTGCCAGCAGTGAAGATGGGACAGGGAGTTTCCCTGGGGCCAACGTCCTGACTTTC. Full variable domain (remainder filled in from reference TRBV2 and TRBJ2-6): EPEVTQTPSHQVTQMGQEVILRCVPISNHLYFYWYRQILGQKVEFLVSFYNNEISEKSEIFDDQFSVERPDGSNFTLKIRSTKLEDSAMYFCASSEDGTGSFPGANVLTFGAGSRLTVL.

A remark on this clone: At the DNA level, this CDR3 is encoded by other sequences in the same sample as well. The chain joins TRBV9 to TRBJ2-3; no reliable D call. Germline CDR1 and CDR2: SGDLS and YYNGEE. The V end was cut by 0 bases, the J end by 6 bases, with 5 bases between. This CDR3 has 12 residues. The CDR3 coding sequence is TGTGCCAGCAGCGTAGAAGGCGATACGCAGTATTTT. It is translated as CASSVEGDTQYF.

The rearrangement joins TRBV27 to TRBJ2-5, with 7 bases matching TRBD2. J gave up 5 bases and V 6 bases, and 12 bases lay outside the gene matches. This CDR3 spans 15 amino acids. Germline lookup yields CDR1 MNHEY and CDR2 SMNVEV (reference sequence). Written as DNA, the CDR3 is TGTGCCAGCAGCTTCTCTGGGAGGGCCGAGGAGACCCAGTACTTC. Its translation is CASSFSGRAEETQYF.